Below are 28 T cell receptor beta chains sequenced from a single sample in a study of T cell responses to AZD1222 COVID-19 vaccine. Libraries were prepared by immunoSEQ multiplex PCR; TCRdb keeps only in-frame clonotypes and omits some of them. The sample includes fewer than 120,000 clones, 80% to 95% seen only once; the top ten take about 2.6%. Material: peripheral blood, obtained 28 days after the second AZD1222 dose. The receptor set was obtained from an adult who received the AZD1222 COVID-19 vaccine.

The chain uses TRBV5-4 and TRBJ2-2, with D perhaps given as TRBD1 or TRBD2 (6 bases each). Germline values: CDR1 SGHNT, CDR2 YYREEE (reference sequence). CDR3 length: 15 residues. The V end was cut by 1 base, the J end by 7 bases, with 14 bases between. The CDR3 DNA follows: TGTGCCAGCAGCTTGCGACCAAGGGGGGACGGGGAGCTGTTTTTT. It is translated as CASSLRPRGDGELFF.

This chain joins TRBV10-3 and TRBJ1-4; TRBD1 is a possible D gene (5 bases). Looked up from germline, CDR1 is ENHRY and CDR2 is SYGVKD. V was clipped by 2 bases and J by 1 base, with 11 bases between them. The CDR3 consists of 16 residues. Here the CDR3 DNA reads TGTGCCATCAGTGAGGGGAGGGGAGGAACTAATGAAAAACTGTTTTTT. It is translated as CAISEGRGGTNEKLFF.

The chain combines TRBV12-3 or TRBV12-4 with TRBJ1-2; tentative D call: TRBD1 (5 bases). The V end was cut by 5 bases, the J end by 7 bases, with 14 bases between. The CDR3 sequence is 13 residues long. CDR3 bases: TGTGCCAGCAGTCCCTTAACTAGGGGTGGCTACACCTTC. This encodes CASSPLTRGGYTF.

This clone was detected once. J is TRBJ2-5 and V is TRBV14; 8 bases are a match to TRBD1. Germline CDR1 SGHDN, CDR2 FVKESK. V dropped 4 bases and J dropped 5; count of bases not matched to a gene: 9. The CDR3 extends over 15 amino acids. CDR3 amino acids: CASSLRQGNGETQYF. The CDR3 nucleotides read TGTGCCAGCAGCCTACGACAGGGGAACGGGGAGACCCAGTACTTC.

This chain connects TRBV9 to TRBJ1-2; D gene unclear. Per germline, CDR1 SGDLS and CDR2 YYNGEE. The V and J ends lost 0 bases and 3 bases respectively, with 9 bases between them. The CDR3 contains 14 residues. The CDR3 loop reads CASSVEEGYYGYTF. CDR3 in DNA: TGTGCCAGCAGCGTAGAAGAGGGTTACTATGGCTACACCTTC.

The rearrangement joins TRBV7-2 to TRBJ1-4; the D is unclear. Deletions cut 6 bases from V and 3 bases from J, with 17 bases between. Germline-derived CDR1 and CDR2 are SGHTA and FQGNSA. The CDR3 runs 16 residues. Written as DNA, the CDR3 is TGTGCCAGCAGTTCTTCTCGGGTGGTGGCTAATGAAAAACTGTTTTTT. Amino acid sequence: CASSSSRVVANEKLFF. The full variable domain, rest sourced from reference TRBV7-2 and TRBJ1-4, is GAGVSQSPSNKVTEKGKDVELRCDPISGHTALYWYRQSLGQGLEFLIYFQGNSAPDKSGLPSDRFSAERTGGSVSTLTIQRTQQEDSAVYLCASSSSRVVANEKLFFGSGTQLSVL.

V and J are TRBV7-8 and TRBJ2-3, with D uncertain. This CDR3 has 12 residues. V was cut by 3 bases and J by 2 bases, with 3 bases left in between. Germline V lookup: CDR1 SGHVS, CDR2 FQNEAQ. In DNA, the CDR3 is TGTGCCAGCAGCTTCCACACAGATACGCAGTATTTT. Protein: CASSFHTDTQYF.

The CDR3, as DNA: TGTGCCAGCAGTTTATGGGACAGGGGGTACGGCTACACCTTC. Translating gives CASSLWDRGYGYTF. The chain is built from TRBV28 and TRBJ1-2; 10 bases match TRBD1. Per the germline V gene, CDR1 is MDHEN and CDR2 is SYDVKM. After removal of 0 bases from V and 8 bases from J, the junction contained 3 bases not matched to a gene. The CDR3 is made up of 14 amino acids.

The chain employs TRBV7-3 and TRBJ2-7, with D possibly being TRBD2 (5 bases). The germline V gene encodes CDR1 SGHTA and CDR2 FQGTGA. This CDR3 comprises 13 residues. V shed 5 bases and J shed 0 bases, with 8 bases lying between them. DNA for the CDR3: TGTGCCAGCAGCCCGAGCGGCTCCTACGAGCAGTACTTC. Its translation: CASSPSGSYEQYF.

The chain is built from TRBV7-2 and TRBJ2-1; D possibly corresponds to TRBD1 (5 bases). The CDR3 runs 14 residues. Looked up from germline, CDR1 is SGHTA and CDR2 is FQGNSA. V was trimmed by 5 bases and J by 3 bases, leaving 11 bases between them. CDR3: CASSPRTYYNEQFF. CDR3 DNA sequence: TGTGCCAGCAGCCCCCGGACATACTACAATGAGCAGTTCTTC.

The CDR3 nucleotides are TGTGCCAGCAGCGTAGGGGGGGGCAATCAGCCCCAGCATTTT. It codes for CASSVGGGNQPQHF. This chain uses TRBV9 with TRBJ1-5; perhaps TRBD1 as D (5 bases). Trimming pared 0 bases from V and 2 bases from J, leaving 6 bases between. The CDR3 has 14 amino acids. The germline V gene encodes CDR1 SGDLS and CDR2 YYNGEE.

The CDR3 loop reads CASTPGQGSFPYGYTF. The CDR3 DNA is TGTGCCAGCACGCCCGGACAGGGCTCTTTTCCGTATGGCTACACCTTC. The rearrangement links TRBV27 to TRBJ1-2, with TRBD1 matching 8 bases. The germline CDR1 and CDR2 sequences are MNHEY and SMNVEV (reference sequence). The CDR3 sequence is 16 residues long. With V trimmed by 7 bases and J by 5 bases, 15 bases remained unmatched.

V gene TRBV4-3 combines with J gene TRBJ1-1; possible D gene TRBD1, 5 bases. Looked up from germline, CDR1 is LGHNA and CDR2 is YSLEER. The CDR3 runs 15 residues. V lost 1 base and J lost 5, with 14 bases in between. In DNA form, the CDR3 reads TGCGCCAGCAGCCAAGGCCTCGGGGGAACAACTGAAGCTTTCTTT. Its translation: CASSQGLGGTTEAFF.

V usage is TRBV7-9 and J usage is TRBJ1-4, with TRBD1 identical over 7 bases. The germline CDR1 and CDR2 sequences are SEHNR and FQNEAQ (reference sequence). J lost 2 bases, V lost 5 bases, and 5 bases had no gene match. The CDR3 is made up of 15 amino acids. The CDR3 DNA sequence: TGTGCCAGCAGCGCCCGGGGACAGACTAATGAAAAACTGTTTTTT. Protein sequence: CASSARGQTNEKLFF.

The chain links TRBV29-1 to TRBJ1-2; 7 nucleotides agree with TRBD1. The CDR3 has 13 amino acids. The germline gives CDR1 SQVTM, CDR2 ANQGSEA. Germline trimming cut 7 bases from V and 5 bases from J; bases unmatched to any gene: 10. The CDR3 reads CSGQGAGTYGYTF. CDR3 nucleotide sequence: TGCAGCGGACAGGGCGCAGGGACATATGGCTACACCTTC.

This clone is a singleton in its sample. This chain connects TRBV5-6 to TRBJ2-7; D uncertain. The germline V and J ends were trimmed by 2 bases and 1 base, with 7 bases remaining between them. Germline values: CDR1 SGHDT, CDR2 YYEEEE. This CDR3 has 13 residues. This chain's CDR3 is CASSFESSYEQYF. In DNA form, the CDR3 reads TGTGCCAGCAGCTTTGAGAGTTCCTACGAGCAGTACTTC.

The chain combines TRBV5-4 with TRBJ2-5; D might be TRBD1 or TRBD2, each matching 5 bases. CDR1 SGHNT and CDR2 YYREEE come from the germline V gene (reference sequence). The CDR3 runs to 15 residues. V lost 4 bases and J lost 0, with 13 bases in between. DNA for the CDR3: TGTGCCAGCAGCCCCGGGACCCACAACCAAGAGACCCAGTACTTC. The encoded protein is CASSPGTHNQETQYF.

V usage is TRBV27 and J usage is TRBJ1-5; D is unclear. The CDR3 runs 12 residues. CDR1 MNHEY and CDR2 SMNVEV come from the germline V gene (reference sequence). The V end was cut by 8 bases, the J end by 2 bases, with 7 bases between. The DNA of the CDR3 is TGTGCCAGCTGGGGAGGCAATCAGCCCCAGCATTTT. Residues: CASWGGNQPQHF.

The chain combines TRBV19 with TRBJ2-2; D is uncertain. The CDR3 totals 15 residues. Per germline, CDR1 LNHDA and CDR2 SQIVND (reference sequence). The V end lost 0 bases, the J end lost 6 bases, and 11 bases lay between the germline ends. CDR3 protein: CASSIEALRAGELFF. The DNA of the CDR3 is TGTGCCAGTAGTATAGAAGCTCTACGCGCCGGGGAGCTGTTTTTT.

This rearrangement joins TRBV5-4 to TRBJ1-1; 9 bases map to TRBD1. V was clipped by 5 bases and J by 1 base; unmatched bases: 6. CDR3 size: 15 residues. Germline CDR1 SGHNT, CDR2 YYREEE (reference sequence). The CDR3 sequence: CASRPPQGANTEAFF. The CDR3 nucleotides are TGTGCCAGCAGACCACCACAGGGGGCGAACACTGAAGCTTTCTTT.

This chain links TRBV5-6 with TRBJ1-4; 7 bases line up with TRBD1. The CDR3 totals 15 residues. The trim removed 2 bases at V and 4 bases at J, leaving 5 bases unmatched. Germline loops: CDR1 SGHDT, CDR2 YYEEEE. CDR3 sequence (DNA): TGTGCCAGCAGCTTTGGGACAGACATTAATGAAAAACTGTTTTTT. Translated: CASSFGTDINEKLFF.

The chain carries TRBV6-2 or TRBV6-3 and TRBJ1-5; D might be TRBD1 (6 bases). Trimming took off 6 bases at V and 11 bases at J, with 20 bases between the two ends. Germline V gene sequence: CDR1 MNHEY, CDR2 SVGEGT. This CDR3 comprises 14 residues. This CDR3 reads CASSRQGVSGAQHF. DNA of the CDR3: TGTGCCAGCAGCCGCCAAGGGGTTTCAGGGGCCCAGCATTTT.

The V call is TRBV4-2, the J call TRBJ2-3; a weak D match, TRBD2 (6 bases). Germline V gene data show CDR1 as LGHNA and CDR2 as YNFKEQ. This CDR3 region has 16 residues. With 0 bases removed from V and 0 bases from J, the gap between germline ends came to 10 bases. The CDR3 nucleotides are TGTGCCAGCAGCCAAGAGGCTAGCGTTAGCACAGATACGCAGTATTTT. Translated, it gives CASSQEASVSTDTQYF.

J is TRBJ2-7 and V is TRBV7-8; 8 nucleotides line up with TRBD1. CDR3 length: 16 amino acids. V lost 1 base and J lost 2; bases outside the gene matches: 7. CDR1 and CDR2 (germline): SGHVS, FQNEAQ. The CDR3 is CASSLGVRQGTYEQYF. The DNA of the CDR3 is TGTGCCAGCAGCTTAGGGGTTCGACAGGGGACCTACGAGCAGTACTTC. Combining the CDR3 with reference TRBV7-8 and TRBJ2-7 gives the whole variable domain GAGVSQSPRYKVAKRGQDVALRCDPISGHVSLFWYQQALGQGPEFLTYFQNEAQLDKSGLPSDRFFAERPEGSVSTLKIQRTQQEDSAVYLCASSLGVRQGTYEQYFGPGTRLTVT.

This chain joins TRBV5-1 and TRBJ1-6; D is unclear. Between the trimmed V and J ends, which lost 4 bases and 7 bases, there was a span of 18 bases. The CDR3 contains 16 residues. Germline V CDR1 and CDR2: SGHRS, YFSETQ. The CDR3 loop reads CASSVLFTEGNSPLHF. The CDR3 bases are TGCGCCAGCAGCGTACTGTTCACGGAAGGGAATTCACCCCTCCACTTT.

The chain links TRBV24-1 to TRBJ2-1, with TRBD2 identical over 14 bases. Germline lookup yields CDR1 KGHDR and CDR2 SFDVKD. The CDR3 runs to 13 residues. With V trimmed by 9 bases and J by 9 bases, 3 bases remained unmatched. The CDR3: CATGGTSGGEQFF. CDR3 coding DNA: TGTGCCACCGGGGGGACTAGCGGGGGTGAGCAGTTCTTC.

This clone came up once. V gene TRBV4-2 combines with J gene TRBJ1-2, with 7 bases identical to TRBD1. Germline V gives CDR1 LGHNA, CDR2 YNFKEQ. The J segment lost 4 bases and the V segment lost 2 bases, leaving 7 bases of the junction unmatched. This CDR3 contains 15 residues. Written as DNA, the CDR3 is TGTGCCAGCAGCCAAACGCCGACAGGGACCTATGGCTACACCTTC. Translated, it gives CASSQTPTGTYGYTF.

V and J are TRBV7-2 and TRBJ1-1; D is uncertain. The CDR3 runs 14 residues. Germline loops: CDR1 SGHTA, CDR2 FQGNSA. The V end was cut by 4 bases, the J end by 1 base, with 10 bases between. Here the CDR3 reads CASSSAGWNTEAFF. Here the CDR3 DNA reads TGTGCCAGCAGCTCGGCGGGCTGGAACACTGAAGCTTTCTTT.